Listed below are T cell receptor beta chains from one sample, sequenced in a study of vaccination and CD4 T cells after COVID-19. Their cognate antigens are unknown. Each CDR3 protein is one row after TCRdb ran MiXCR on the PCR reads. The sample shows 15,000 to 20,000 distinct CDR3 sequences, 35% to 50% of them seen only once. The sample consisted of CD4+ T cells from blood, cultured in vitro, taken after SARS-CoV-2 vaccination. These receptors originate from a human donor who had recovered from COVID-19. Both conserved end residues are trimmed from each CDR3. The D gene is left open where the match is weak.

v_call: TRBV6-1; d_call: TRBD1; cdr3_aa: ASQSGQGRNEQF
v_call: TRBV9; d_call: -; cdr3_aa: ASSPRRGFNTEAF
v_call: TRBV23-1; d_call: -; cdr3_aa: ASSHPFWGGYGYT
v_call: TRBV19; d_call: TRBD1; cdr3_aa: ASSKRTGENTEAF
v_call: TRBV11-3; d_call: -; cdr3_aa: ASSLPGRWTEAF
v_call: TRBV20-1; d_call: -; cdr3_aa: SAEARASSYEQY
v_call: TRBV23-1; d_call: -; cdr3_aa: ASAPRPRNSPLH
v_call: TRBV20-1; d_call: -; cdr3_aa: SATLGTRSYEQY
v_call: TRBV7-2; d_call: -; cdr3_aa: ASSLGRAGNQPQH
v_call: TRBV6-2/TRBV6-3; d_call: -; cdr3_aa: ASSQGGQPQH
v_call: TRBV2; d_call: TRBD2; cdr3_aa: ASRGLAGIQF
v_call: TRBV24-1; d_call: TRBD1; cdr3_aa: ATSEGDSLGEQF
v_call: TRBV6-1; d_call: -; cdr3_aa: ASSERGNSRGRGYT
v_call: TRBV7-2; d_call: -; cdr3_aa: ASSRDRNPYEQY
v_call: TRBV6-1; d_call: -; cdr3_aa: ASIGQMNSNQPQH
v_call: TRBV25-1; d_call: TRBD1; cdr3_aa: ASAKTGGRADTQY
v_call: TRBV2; d_call: TRBD1; cdr3_aa: ASRRTGESEQY
v_call: TRBV19; d_call: TRBD2; cdr3_aa: ASSPGLAFDTQY
v_call: TRBV11-3; d_call: -; cdr3_aa: ASSSRTAYTDTQY
v_call: TRBV7-2; d_call: TRBD2; cdr3_aa: ASSRTERGGRETQY
v_call: TRBV25-1; d_call: -; cdr3_aa: ASSEWGGVAGDFNEQF
v_call: TRBV6-2/TRBV6-3; d_call: -; cdr3_aa: ASTRDTTDTQY
v_call: TRBV20-1; d_call: -; cdr3_aa: SASSPSTDAQY
v_call: TRBV25-1; d_call: -; cdr3_aa: ASKARGVNSSSYNSPLH
v_call: TRBV7-9; d_call: TRBD1; cdr3_aa: ASSLQGAGNTEAF
v_call: TRBV9; d_call: TRBD1; cdr3_aa: ASSVGTGSDIQY
v_call: TRBV24-1; d_call: -; cdr3_aa: ATSDPPGDTQY
v_call: TRBV2; d_call: -; cdr3_aa: ASSGSIHSPNQPQH
v_call: TRBV28; d_call: TRBD1; cdr3_aa: ASRPDRGRHQPQH
v_call: TRBV7-9; d_call: TRBD1; cdr3_aa: ASSLGQGNPPNTEAF
v_call: TRBV2; d_call: -; cdr3_aa: ASRRLQGGYGYT
v_call: TRBV6-2/TRBV6-3; d_call: TRBD1; cdr3_aa: ASSTEGGWSYEQY
v_call: TRBV7-2; d_call: -; cdr3_aa: ASTPGGAPQETQY
v_call: TRBV27; d_call: TRBD2; cdr3_aa: ASSLGVTSGSPTDTQY
v_call: TRBV19; d_call: TRBD1; cdr3_aa: ASSRQGTMNTEAF
v_call: TRBV7-3; d_call: -; cdr3_aa: ASSQGSGSGYT
v_call: TRBV27; d_call: TRBD1; cdr3_aa: ASSFGRGSDSPLH
v_call: TRBV12-3/TRBV12-4; d_call: -; cdr3_aa: ASSGLANYGYT
v_call: TRBV10-1; d_call: TRBD2; cdr3_aa: ASSEQRTRSDTQY
v_call: TRBV10-1; d_call: -; cdr3_aa: ASSESIQETSYNEQF
v_call: TRBV7-9; d_call: -; cdr3_aa: ASSNGGDYEQY